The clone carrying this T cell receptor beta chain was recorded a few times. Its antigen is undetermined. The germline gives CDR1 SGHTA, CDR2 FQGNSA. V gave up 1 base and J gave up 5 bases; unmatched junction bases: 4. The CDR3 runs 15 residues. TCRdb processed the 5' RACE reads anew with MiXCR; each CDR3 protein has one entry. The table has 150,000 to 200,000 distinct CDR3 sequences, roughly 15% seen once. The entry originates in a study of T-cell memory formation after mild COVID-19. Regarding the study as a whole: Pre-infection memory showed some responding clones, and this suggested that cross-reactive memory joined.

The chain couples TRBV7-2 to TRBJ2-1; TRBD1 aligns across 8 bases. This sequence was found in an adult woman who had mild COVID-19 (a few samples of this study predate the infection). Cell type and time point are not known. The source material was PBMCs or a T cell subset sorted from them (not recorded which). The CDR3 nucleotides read TGTGCCAGCAGCTTAGGTGGACAGGGCCACAATGAGCAGTTCTTC. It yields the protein CASSLGGQGHNEQFF.